This TCR beta chain appears in the sequencing data of a study of blood T cell repertoires in COVID-19 (dated by TCRdb to about 2020). For the wider study: Samples from collaborators originated in the United States, Italy and Spain and spanned both the acute and convalescent phases of COVID-19. The prospective study material was composed of cDNA or gDNA derived from T cells, B-cell-depleted T cells, or PBMCs. The dataset comprised deeply sampled blood TCRbeta repertoires from subjects exposed to, actively infected with, or recovered from COVID-19. A freely available public database, intended as a resource for researchers studying the immune response to SARS-CoV-2, is where the repertoires were released. The samples were drawn from the first 160 participants of the ongoing ImmuneRACE study and from 1,254 subjects provided by 6 global collaborators. Nearly every sample came with metadata listing a de-identified subject ID, COVID-19 status, age in years and sex. Where available, HLA class I and class II types were obtained from metadata supplied by the sample provider rather than from assay-based typing.

Beyond this particular receptor, the publication reports: Clinical and demographic metadata were provided uncurated, with the amount varying by source and participant.

The immunoSEQ Assay, a bias-controlled multiplex PCR, was used to amplify TCRbeta CDR3 regions from genomic DNA. The authors' pipeline ran thus. The number of nucleated cells in each sample was estimated from the amplification of reference gene primers within the assay. Sequence reads were collapsed and filtered to measure the absolute abundance of every unique TCRbeta CDR3 rearrangement. For each sample, productive Simpson clonality was calculated as the square root of Simpson's diversity index over productive rearrangements. As stored in TCRdb, this immuneACCESS dataset retains in-frame rearrangements with V and J assigned. A fraction of the clones does not appear; measured against another copy, unresolved V genes explain less than half of the discrepancy, and the remainder lacks a known reason. The V and J calls and the clone size are those of that table, but D and trimming were determined from the DNA. Counted in this sample were around 68,000 clones; about 88% of them appeared once. In total, the top ten clones hold roughly 8.8% of the sample.

This clone showed up just once. Its antigen is not yet known. The record has no base qualities; no much larger clone is one base away. Here V drops 4 bases and J drops 5 bases, and the junction holds 3 bases not matched to any gene. The cysteine opens and the phenylalanine closes a CDR3 of 13 amino acids. CDR3 DNA is the only sequence kept; it has 39 bases, read in frame from the first base. Per the germline V gene (reference sequence), SEHNR is the CDR1 and FQNEAQ is the CDR2. Each collaborating institution followed its own protocols to collect whole blood in K2EDTA tubes. For TCRbeta analysis, collaborators shipped samples in one of three forms: frozen whole blood, isolated PBMCs, or DNA extracted from either of those sample types.

The V and J genes are TRBV7-9 and TRBJ2-5; 8 bases in the junction line up with TRBD1. The sequence derives from a man aged 45 to 65 with active COVID-19. Sequencing used peripheral blood. At the DNA level, the sequence is TGTGCCAGCAGCTCTCCAGGGGGCGAGACCCAGTACTTC. Its coded protein is CASSSPGGETQYF. Outside the CDR3, residues come from the reference TRBV7-9 and TRBJ2-5 proteins, so the full variable domain is: DTGVSQNPRHKITKRGQNVTFRCDPISEHNRLYWYRQTLGQGPEFLTYFQNEAQLEKSRLLSDRFSAERPKGSFSTLEIQRTEQGDSAMYLCASSSPGGETQYFGPGTRLLVL.